This TCR beta chain was captured in a study of blood T cell repertoires in COVID-19. Looking at the study overall: Acute and convalescent COVID-19 samples came from the United States, Italy and Spain.

Trimming took 3 bases from V and 2 from J; bases not matched to a gene: 0. The germline V gene encodes CDR1 SGHTA and CDR2 FQGNSA. CDR3 length: 13 amino acids. To note about this clone: The same CDR3 can be traced to other DNA sequences in this sample.

Recruited during active infection, patients (from Seattle) were subsequently followed longitudinally. As originally analysed: Nucleated cell number was recorded as an estimate derived from reference gene primer amplification. Repertoires were generated with immunoSEQ multiplex PCR, while TCRdb's copy carries only in-frame clones and drops some. The D gene and trimming were derived from the DNA, and the V and J assignments and clone size from that table. The sample lists about 390,000 clones; more than 75% were seen once. The chain joins TRBV7-2 to TRBJ1-2; 7 bases align to TRBD1. The receptor comes from an older woman with COVID-19, enrolled during active disease. Sequencing was carried out using peripheral blood. For the CDR3, the DNA is TGTGCCAGCAGCTTGGGACAGAACTATGGCTACACCTTC. As protein: CASSLGQNYGYTF.